These 21 T cell receptor beta chains share one sample of origin, sequenced in a study of spatial heterogeneity in lung cancer. Study-level findings and limits: Expanded alpha and beta TCR counts within tumors tracked tumor mutation counts.

These receptors have no known antigen. Sample time point: sample taken at primary tumor resection. Each CDR3 protein gets one entry after TCRdb re-called the 5' RACE reads with MiXCR. The sample records 9,500 or so distinct CDR3 sequences, around 10% being singletons. The material was lung tumor tissue, obtained at surgery. The origin of the receptors is a male donor with early-stage non-small cell lung cancer.

Worth noting for this clonotype: Since it is a stray read in a library aimed at alpha chains, this beta chain has a size that is not meaningful. In DNA, the CDR3 is TGCGCCAGCAGCTTGGGGACAGCACTTAATGAAAAACTGTTTTTT. Its translation: CASSLGTALNEKLFF. J is TRBJ1-4 and V is TRBV5-1; D is possibly TRBD1 (6 bases). The CDR3 has 15 amino acids. The germline V gene has CDR1 SGHRS and CDR2 YFSETQ. The V and J ends lost 0 bases and 4 bases respectively, with 10 bases between them.

This clonotype was detected many times. This beta chain is a stray sequence in a library constructed for alpha chains; its clone size is not meaningful. The J gene is TRBJ2-3, the V gene TRBV29-1; 10 bases align to TRBD2. Trimming removed 4 bases from V and 5 bases from J; junction bases left unmatched: 15. Germline V gives CDR1 SQVTM, CDR2 ANQGSEA. CDR3 length: 17 amino acids. The CDR3 region is CSVVGAGGAVGEDTQYF. Written as DNA, the CDR3 is TGCAGCGTTGTAGGAGCGGGAGGGGCCGTGGGTGAAGATACGCAGTATTTT.

This clonotype was counted many times. The size of this beta chain means little, since it is a stray read in a library made for alpha chains. The V call is TRBV30, the J call TRBJ2-2; D unresolved. The ends were cut back, 0 bases at V and 2 bases at J, with 4 bases in the middle. There are 13 residues in the CDR3. Germline-derived CDR1 and CDR2 are GTSNPN and SVGIG (reference sequence). CDR3 protein: CAWSVLNTGELFF. The CDR3 DNA is TGTGCCTGGAGTGTACTTAACACCGGGGAGCTGTTTTTT.

This clonotype was seen many times. Little can be read into the size of this beta chain, an off-target read in a library designed for alpha chains. V and J are TRBV29-1 and TRBJ1-2; 8 nucleotides agree with TRBD1. CDR3 length: 13 amino acids. V lost 1 base, J lost 2 bases, and 0 bases stayed unmatched. In germline, CDR1 is SQVTM, CDR2 ANQGSEA. The CDR3 loop is CSVEGQGNYGYTF. CDR3 coding DNA: TGCAGCGTTGAAGGACAGGGGAACTATGGCTACACCTTC. Variable domain in full (rest from reference TRBV29-1 and TRBJ1-2): SAVISQKPSRDICQRGTSLTIQCQVDSQVTMMFWYRQQPGQSLTLIATANQGSEATYESGFVIDKFPISRPNLTFSTLTVSNMSPEDSSIYLCSVEGQGNYGYTFGSGTRLTVV.

With regard to this clonotype: This beta chain was picked up by a library intended for alpha chains and is off target, so its count carries little meaning. This chain uses TRBV12-5 with TRBJ2-5; tentatively, D is TRBD2 (6 bases). This CDR3 region has 16 residues. Germline CDR1 LGHNT, CDR2 FRNRAP. With 5 bases removed from V and 7 bases from J, the gap between germline ends came to 23 bases. CDR3 DNA: TGTGCTAGTGGTCCACTGAGCAAGGAGGGGACTGCGACCCAGTACTTC. The encoded protein is CASGPLSKEGTATQYF.

This clonotype showed up many times. Found in a library prepared for alpha chains, this beta chain is an off-target read, and its abundance has little meaning. V gene TRBV6-1 combines with J gene TRBJ2-7; tentative D call: TRBD1 (6 bases). This CDR3 contains 15 residues. The germline V and J ends were trimmed by 1 base and 1 base, with 11 bases remaining between them. The germline CDR1 and CDR2 sequences are MNHNS and SASEGT. The CDR3 is CASSEGTDNSYEQYF. Written as DNA, the CDR3 is TGTGCCAGCAGTGAAGGGACAGACAATTCCTACGAGCAGTACTTC.

This clonotype was recorded many times. This beta chain represents an off-target read in a library built for alpha chains; its size is of limited meaning. This chain connects TRBV5-1 to TRBJ1-1; no definite D call. The CDR3 consists of 14 residues. CDR1 is SGHRS and CDR2 is YFSETQ in the germline V gene. V lost 4 bases and J lost 0, with 10 bases in between. CDR3 amino acids: CASSLGGLNTEAFF. The CDR3 DNA follows: TGCGCCAGCAGCCTGGGAGGACTGAACACTGAAGCTTTCTTT.

This clonotype was detected many times. The library was built for alpha chains, so this beta chain is an off-target read and its size means little. This chain uses TRBV10-3 with TRBJ2-1; either TRBD1 or TRBD2 may fit D (7 bases each). Trimming removed 11 bases at V and 4 bases at J, with 15 bases between. Germline loops: CDR1 ENHRY, CDR2 SYGVKD. The CDR3 is 13 amino acids. The CDR3, as DNA: TGTGCCGCCGGGGGGACAGTTTACAATGAGCAGTTCTTC. This gives the protein CAAGGTVYNEQFF.

This clonotype has a count of ten or more. Because the library targeted alpha chains, this beta chain is an off-target read whose size means little. The V gene is TRBV12-3 or TRBV12-4, the J gene TRBJ1-6, with D possibly TRBD1 on 5 matching bases. Trimming took off 5 bases at V and 8 bases at J, with 13 bases between the two ends. The CDR3 consists of 14 residues. The CDR3 loop is CASSPGAHYSPLHF. The CDR3 DNA reads TGTGCCAGCAGTCCCGGGGCTCATTATTCACCCCTCCACTTT.

With regard to this clonotype: This beta chain appears as a stray read in a library generated for alpha chains; its size is not informative. V usage is TRBV12-3 or TRBV12-4 and J usage is TRBJ2-7; tentatively, D is TRBD2 (6 bases). The CDR3 runs to 13 residues. Trimming cost V 6 bases and J 6 bases, with 15 bases left between them. CDR3: CASRAGLYLEQYF. Written as DNA, the CDR3 is TGTGCCAGCAGGGCGGGACTTTACCTCGAGCAGTACTTC.

This clonotype was counted many times. Because the library targeted alpha chains, this beta chain is an off-target read whose size means little. The genes are TRBV6-5 and TRBJ2-1; D perhaps matches TRBD2 (5 bases). The germline V and J ends were trimmed by 6 bases and 0 bases, with 9 bases remaining between them. Looked up from germline, CDR1 is MNHEY and CDR2 is SVGAGI. CDR3 length: 14 residues. The CDR3 DNA reads TGTGCCAGCAGGGGTACTAGCTCCTACAATGAGCAGTTCTTC. Protein product: CASRGTSSYNEQFF.

Notes on this clonotype: As an off-target read in a library built for alpha chains, this beta chain has a frequency of little significance. The chain couples TRBV2 to TRBJ1-1, with 10 bases that match TRBD1. Germline CDR1 reads SNHLY; CDR2 reads FYNNEI. The CDR3 has 17 amino acids. V dropped 6 bases and J dropped 6; count of bases not matched to a gene: 16. As DNA, the CDR3 is TGTGCCAGCAGAACGTTCGGCGACAGGGGGCTCAGGGCTGAAGCTTTCTTT. Protein sequence: CASRTFGDRGLRAEAFF.

At least ten counts were recorded for this clonotype. Found in a library prepared for alpha chains, this beta chain is an off-target read, and its abundance has little meaning. This chain uses TRBV20-1 with TRBJ2-3; no definite D call. Trimming took off 0 bases at V and 0 bases at J, with 7 bases between the two ends. The CDR3 length is 14 residues. Germline V gene sequence: CDR1 DFQATT, CDR2 SNEGSKA (reference sequence). The CDR3 spells CSARDPASTDTQYF. The CDR3 DNA is TGCAGTGCTAGAGATCCAGCGAGCACAGATACGCAGTATTTT.

Many counts were recorded for this clonotype. Because the library targeted alpha chains, this beta chain is an off-target read whose size means little. The CDR3 is CASSSGTGKNEQFF. For the CDR3, the DNA is TGTGCCAGCAGTTCCGGGACAGGGAAAAATGAGCAGTTCTTC. The rearrangement uses TRBV12-3 or TRBV12-4 and TRBJ2-1; TRBD1 matches 9 bases. This CDR3 is 14 amino acids long. V was clipped by 4 bases and J by 7 bases; unmatched bases: 5.

This clonotype occurred many times. As an off-target read in a library built for alpha chains, this beta chain has a frequency of little significance. The chain couples TRBV4-1 to TRBJ2-5, with 11 bases aligning to TRBD2. This CDR3 is built from 17 residues. After removal of 1 base from V and 1 base from J, the junction contained 5 bases not matched to a gene. Looked up from germline, CDR1 is MGHRA and CDR2 is YSYEKL. CDR3 in DNA: TGCGCCAGCAGCCAAGGCCCTAGCGGGAGGCCCCAAGAGACCCAGTACTTC. Protein sequence: CASSQGPSGRPQETQYF.

This clonotype was recorded many times. Since the library was made to target alpha chains, this beta chain is a stray read and its abundance is not meaningful. J is TRBJ2-5 and V is TRBV12-3 or TRBV12-4, with 15 bases fitting TRBD2. Trimming removed 8 bases from V and 4 bases from J; junction bases left unmatched: 11. CDR3 length: 17 amino acids. The CDR3 loop is CASRVTGTSGRRETQYF. Written as DNA, the CDR3 is TGTGCCAGCCGAGTAACGGGGACTAGCGGGAGGAGAGAGACCCAGTACTTC.

In this sample, this clonotype turned up many times. This beta chain is a stray read from a library made for alpha chains; its abundance is not meaningful. The chain links TRBV4-3 to TRBJ2-2, with D perhaps matching TRBD2 (6 bases). CDR3 size: 17 residues. The V gene lost 4 bases and the J gene lost 5 bases, with 20 bases spanning the gap. Per germline, CDR1 LGHNA and CDR2 YSLEER. The CDR3 region is CASSPVTSVRKTGELFF. The CDR3 bases are TGCGCCAGCAGCCCTGTGACTAGTGTTAGAAAAACCGGGGAGCTGTTTTTT.

In this sample, this clonotype turned up many times. This beta chain represents an off-target read in a library built for alpha chains; its size is of limited meaning. The chain joins TRBV7-2 to TRBJ2-1; TRBD1 matches at 9 bases. Germline trimming cut 2 bases from V and 15 bases from J; bases unmatched to any gene: 11. Germline V lookup: CDR1 SGHTA, CDR2 FQGNSA. The CDR3 is 14 residues long. The CDR3: CASSLQGTGGNLFF. The CDR3 bases are TGTGCCAGCAGCTTACAGGGCACAGGGGGCAATCTGTTCTTC.

This clonotype occurred a few times. Being off target in a library aimed at alpha chains, this beta chain has a size of little meaning. The chain recombines TRBV4-3 with TRBJ2-7; D might be TRBD1 or TRBD2, each matching 5 bases. V was cut by 4 bases and J by 2 bases, with 9 bases left in between. The CDR3 is made up of 13 amino acids. The V gene's germline CDR1 is LGHNA and CDR2 YSLEER. The CDR3 spells CASSRGRTYEQYF. CDR3 nucleotide sequence: TGCGCCAGCAGCCGGGGACGGACCTACGAGCAGTACTTC.

This clonotype was seen more than once but under ten times. This beta chain is a stray sequence in a library constructed for alpha chains; its clone size is not meaningful. This sequence joins TRBV10-3 and TRBJ2-7; D is unclear. Trimming stripped 2 bases from V and 5 bases from J, with 13 bases between. The length of the CDR3 is 14 residues. Germline V gene lookup returns CDR1 ENHRY and CDR2 SYGVKD. The CDR3 here is CAISEGKGLDEQYF. CDR3 DNA: TGTGCCATCAGTGAGGGGAAAGGGTTGGACGAGCAGTACTTC.

With respect to this clonotype: Since the library was made to target alpha chains, this beta chain is a stray read and its abundance is not meaningful. The chain joins TRBV20-1 to TRBJ2-5; TRBD2 is a possible D gene (5 bases). Trimming cost V 6 bases and J 2 bases, with 16 bases left between them. From germline, CDR1 is DFQATT and CDR2 SNEGSKA (reference sequence). The CDR3 sequence is 14 residues long. CDR3 DNA sequence: TGCAGTGCCCCAAAGGGAGTTGGACAAGAGACCCAGTACTTC. It yields the protein CSAPKGVGQETQYF.